These 22 T cell receptor beta chains were all obtained from the same sample, sequenced in a study of T cell responses to AZD1222 COVID-19 vaccine. This table comes from immunoSEQ multiplex PCR, and its TCRdb copy is limited to in-frame clones, with some not included. There are approximately 200,000 clones in the sample; roughly 94% occur only once, and over 1.5% lies in the top ten. Material: peripheral blood, obtained 28 days after the second dose of the MenACWY control vaccine. The receptor set was obtained from an adult who received the MenACWY meningococcal vaccine as a control.

The V and J genes are TRBV29-1 and TRBJ2-1, with D perhaps matching TRBD1 or TRBD2 (5 bases each). V lost 7 bases and J lost 5, with 30 bases in between. The CDR3 runs to 18 residues. Germline V gene sequence: CDR1 SQVTM, CDR2 ANQGSEA. The CDR3 DNA is TGCAGCGCCGCAGGGAGATGGAGGTCGCGCAACCCGAACAATGAGCAGTTCTTC. Translating it yields CSAAGRWRSRNPNNEQFF.

The chain is built from TRBV9 and TRBJ2-7, with TRBD1 matching over 8 bases. The V gene end was trimmed by 1 base and the J gene end by 2 bases; junction bases not matched to a gene: 2. CDR3 length: 14 amino acids. CDR1 SGDLS and CDR2 YYNGEE come from the germline V gene. The CDR3 DNA is TGTGCCAGCAGCGTAAGGACAGGGCCCTACGAGCAGTACTTC. This encodes CASSVRTGPYEQYF. The variable domain in full, completed from reference TRBV9 and TRBJ2-7, reads DSGVTQTPKHLITATGQRVTLRCSPRSGDLSVYWYQQSLDQGLQFLIQYYNGEERAKGNILERFSAQQFPDLHSELNLSSLELGDSALYFCASSVRTGPYEQYFGPGTRLTVT.

The chain carries TRBV29-1 and TRBJ1-4, with 7 bases aligning to TRBD1. CDR3 length: 13 residues. Looked up from germline, CDR1 is SQVTM and CDR2 is ANQGSEA. J was trimmed by 7 bases and V by 7 bases; bases with no gene match: 9. The CDR3 DNA reads as TGCAGCGCTTCCGGACAGGTTTCTGAAAAACTGTTTTTT. Its translation is CSASGQVSEKLFF.

The rearrangement joins TRBV7-3 to TRBJ2-1, with TRBD1 matching 7 bases. V shed 5 bases, J shed 7 bases, and the junction held 14 bases outside the gene matches. The CDR3 totals 16 residues. Germline V lookup: CDR1 SGHTA, CDR2 FQGTGA. The chain's CDR3 is CASSAITGASSNEQFF. The CDR3 coding sequence is TGTGCCAGCAGCGCCATAACAGGGGCCTCAAGTAATGAGCAGTTCTTC.

The chain employs TRBV7-2 and TRBJ2-3; D unclear. CDR1 and CDR2 from the germline V gene are SGHTA and FQGNSA. This CDR3 spans 14 amino acids. V lost 2 bases and J lost 1, with 7 bases in between. The CDR3 region has the DNA TGTGCCAGCAGCTTACAAGAGCGCACAGATACGCAGTATTTT. As protein: CASSLQERTDTQYF.

The chain uses TRBV4-1 and TRBJ2-1, with 7 bases that match TRBD1. CDR1 and CDR2 from the germline V gene are MGHRA and YSYEKL. The trim removed 4 bases at V and 3 bases at J, leaving 6 bases unmatched. The CDR3 is 15 residues long. The CDR3 nucleotides read TGCGCCAGCAGCCCGACAGGGCCGGACTACAATGAGCAGTTCTTC. It specifies CASSPTGPDYNEQFF.

This clone was seen a few times. The chain carries TRBV4-1 and TRBJ1-5; TRBD1 matches at 8 bases. The V and J ends lost 0 bases and 5 bases, in that order; junction bases with no gene match: 6. Germline assignment: CDR1 MGHRA and CDR2 YSYEKL. The CDR3 has 16 amino acids. The chain's CDR3 is CASSQEPNRGDQPQHF. CDR3 nucleotides: TGCGCCAGCAGCCAAGAACCAAACAGGGGGGATCAGCCCCAGCATTTT.

The CDR3 loop is CASRDTSFDEQYF. The CDR3 DNA reads TGCGCCAGCCGGGATACTAGCTTCGACGAGCAGTACTTC. V gene TRBV5-1 combines with J gene TRBJ2-7; possible D gene TRBD2, 6 bases. Germline CDR1 reads SGHRS; CDR2 reads YFSETQ. The germline V and J ends were trimmed by 7 bases and 5 bases, with 16 bases remaining between them. The CDR3 sequence is 13 residues long.

This chain joins TRBV19 and TRBJ1-4; D is unclear. Germline assignment: CDR1 LNHDA and CDR2 SQIVND (reference sequence). The CDR3 is 14 amino acids. V was trimmed by 8 bases and J by 0 bases, leaving 10 bases between them. The CDR3 loop is CASLESATNEKLFF. CDR3 in DNA: TGTGCCAGTCTCGAATCTGCAACTAATGAAAAACTGTTTTTT.

V is TRBV27 and J is TRBJ1-1; D gene uncertain. V lost 3 bases and J lost 3, with 8 bases in between. The CDR3 consists of 13 residues. CDR1 and CDR2 (germline): MNHEY, SMNVEV (reference sequence). Here the CDR3 reads CASSFGSDTEAFF. DNA for the CDR3: TGTGCCAGCAGTTTTGGGTCGGACACTGAAGCTTTCTTT.

V is TRBV19 and J is TRBJ1-1; TRBD1 is a possible D gene (5 bases). The V gene lost 3 bases and the J gene lost 7 bases, with 9 bases spanning the gap. Germline assignment: CDR1 LNHDA and CDR2 SQIVND (reference sequence). The CDR3 is 12 residues long. The CDR3 sequence: CASSIYRSEAFF. The CDR3 nucleotides are TGTGCCAGTAGTATTTACAGGAGTGAAGCTTTCTTT.

The chain links TRBV23-1 to TRBJ1-5; no reliable D call. TRBV23-1 is sorted into the ORF group, with uncertain function. The germline V and J ends were trimmed by 2 bases and 3 bases, with 20 bases remaining between them. The CDR3 is 18 amino acids. The CDR3 region has the DNA TGCGCCAGCAGTCAAAACCCCTTCTGGTGGGATTACAATCAGCCCCAGCATTTT. Translating it yields CASSQNPFWWDYNQPQHF.

The gene calls are TRBV11-3 and TRBJ2-7; TRBD1 matches at 7 bases. Trimming took 5 bases from V and 6 from J; bases not matched to a gene: 10. The CDR3 extends over 14 amino acids. CDR1 and CDR2 from the germline V gene are SGHNT and YENEEA. CDR3 bases: TGTGCCAGCAGCCGGGACAGAGGTCTCAGCGAGCAGTACTTC. Amino acids: CASSRDRGLSEQYF.

This sequence joins TRBV6-5 and TRBJ1-1; possible D gene TRBD1, 5 bases. The ends were cut back, 2 bases at V and 4 bases at J, with 8 bases in the middle. Germline V CDR1 and CDR2: MNHEY, SVGAGI. The CDR3 loop spans 13 amino acids. The CDR3 coding sequence is TGTGCCAGCAGTTACGCGGGGCGCACTGAAGCTTTCTTT. This translates into CASSYAGRTEAFF.

The J gene is TRBJ2-2, the V gene TRBV9; 8 nucleotides agree with TRBD2. After removal of 4 bases from V and 3 bases from J, the junction contained 8 bases not matched to a gene. Germline lookup yields CDR1 SGDLS and CDR2 YYNGEE. This CDR3 is 16 amino acids long. The CDR3 DNA reads TGTGCCAGCAGCCTAGAACTAGCGGATTACACCGGGGAGCTGTTTTTT. Translating it yields CASSLELADYTGELFF.

The V gene is TRBV9, the J gene TRBJ2-2, with TRBD1 identical over 8 bases. The germline V gene has CDR1 SGDLS and CDR2 YYNGEE. V shed 3 bases and J 4 bases; nucleotides not matched to a gene: 5. The CDR3 covers 15 residues. The CDR3 region has the DNA TGTGCCAGCAGCGAGTGGACAGGGAGCACCGGGGAGCTGTTTTTT. As protein: CASSEWTGSTGELFF.

The DNA for the CDR3 is TGCGCCAGCAGCCCCCCGGTACAGGGCGTTGGTGAGCAGTTCTTC. Protein: CASSPPVQGVGEQFF. The chain recombines TRBV5-1 with TRBJ2-1; D is perhaps TRBD1 (6 bases). Germline CDR1 reads SGHRS; CDR2 reads YFSETQ. Trimming left V 4 bases short and J 9 bases short, with 20 bases between. CDR3 length: 15 amino acids.

The rearrangement uses TRBV30 and TRBJ2-7; a weak D match, TRBD1 (5 bases). The CDR3 sequence is 15 residues long. V was trimmed by 0 bases and J by 4 bases, leaving 16 bases between them. Germline CDR1 GTSNPN, CDR2 SVGIG (reference sequence). CDR3 in amino acids: CAWSVQAGQPYEQYF. DNA of the CDR3: TGTGCCTGGAGTGTACAGGCAGGGCAACCTTACGAGCAGTACTTC.

DNA for the CDR3: TGTGCCAGCAGCCCTTCCGCCATAGTCTACGAGCAGTACTTC. Translation: CASSPSAIVYEQYF. The gene calls are TRBV9 and TRBJ2-7; D gene uncertain. The CDR3 contains 14 residues. V was pared by 4 bases and J by 3 bases, with 14 bases between. The germline gives CDR1 SGDLS, CDR2 YYNGEE.

V gene TRBV7-8 combines with J gene TRBJ1-3; D is unclear. CDR1 and CDR2 (germline): SGHVS, FQNEAQ. Trimming removed 1 base from V and 4 bases from J, with 11 bases in between. The CDR3 totals 15 residues. CDR3 sequence reads: CASSLGPQWGNTIYF. CDR3 nucleotides: TGTGCCAGCAGCTTAGGGCCCCAGTGGGGAAACACCATATATTTT.

The J gene is TRBJ2-2, the V gene TRBV5-1; the D is unclear. Germline CDR1 is SGHRS and CDR2 is YFSETQ. V gave up 0 bases and J gave up 3 bases, with 9 bases separating them. This CDR3 contains 15 residues. The DNA for the CDR3 is TGCGCCAGCAGCTTGGTAGGGTTCGACACCGGGGAGCTGTTTTTT. It is translated as CASSLVGFDTGELFF.

The chain combines TRBV9 with TRBJ1-2, with D possibly TRBD1 on 6 matching bases. The V gene lost 2 bases and the J gene lost 5 bases, with 13 bases spanning the gap. Germline CDR1 SGDLS, CDR2 YYNGEE. The CDR3 length is 14 residues. CDR3 nucleotide sequence: TGTGCCAGCAGCGTGTCAGGGGCAAAGTATGGCTACACCTTC. This gives the protein CASSVSGAKYGYTF.